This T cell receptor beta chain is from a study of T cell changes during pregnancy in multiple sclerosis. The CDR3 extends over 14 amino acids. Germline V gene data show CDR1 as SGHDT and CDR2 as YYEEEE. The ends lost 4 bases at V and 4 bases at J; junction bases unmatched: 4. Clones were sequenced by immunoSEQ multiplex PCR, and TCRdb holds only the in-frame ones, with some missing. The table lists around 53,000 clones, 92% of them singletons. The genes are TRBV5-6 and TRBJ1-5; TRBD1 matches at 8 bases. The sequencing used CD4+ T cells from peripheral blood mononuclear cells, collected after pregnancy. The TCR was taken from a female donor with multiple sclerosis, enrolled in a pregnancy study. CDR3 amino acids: CASSLRDRNQPQHF. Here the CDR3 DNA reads TGTGCCAGCAGCCTCCGGGACAGGAATCAGCCCCAGCATTTT.